A single sample is the source of the 27 T cell receptor beta chains below, sequenced in a study of cytomegalovirus exposure and HLA in healthy donors. The PCR was carried out with 60 Vbeta primers and 13 Jbeta primers. Assay: immunoSEQ multiplex PCR; the TCRdb copy retains only in-frame clones and omits some. The table lists 150,000 to 200,000 clones, about 64% of them singletons. The sample taken for sequencing was PBMCs. These receptors were collected from a man in his fifties or sixties in good health and CMV-seronegative.

This chain connects TRBV25-1 to TRBJ2-7; maybe TRBD2 (5 bases). V was trimmed by 5 bases and J by 0 bases, leaving 11 bases between them. Per germline, CDR1 MGHDK and CDR2 SYGVNS. This CDR3 contains 14 residues. CDR3 region: CASSNRRDSYEQYF. The CDR3 DNA follows: TGTGCCAGCAGTAACCGACGGGACTCCTACGAGCAGTACTTC.

V and J are TRBV5-1 and TRBJ2-7; tentative D call: TRBD1 (6 bases). Germline CDR1 SGHRS, CDR2 YFSETQ. V was trimmed by 3 bases and J by 2 bases, leaving 12 bases between them. The CDR3 is made up of 14 amino acids. CDR3: CASSSDSPPYEQYF. DNA for the CDR3: TGCGCCAGCAGCTCGGACAGCCCACCCTACGAGCAGTACTTC.

V usage is TRBV7-9 and J usage is TRBJ1-1; a possible D gene is TRBD1 (6 bases). The CDR3 extends over 15 amino acids. The V end lost 1 base, the J end lost 0 bases, and 9 bases lay between the germline ends. CDR1 SEHNR and CDR2 FQNEAQ come from the germline V gene (reference sequence). The CDR3 sequence: CASSLGGHMNTEAFF. CDR3 DNA: TGTGCCAGCAGCTTAGGGGGACATATGAACACTGAAGCTTTCTTT.

This chain links TRBV6-1 with TRBJ2-7; tentatively, D is TRBD1 (6 bases). The CDR3 covers 13 residues. Trimming took 6 bases from V and 3 from J, leaving 12 bases between them. CDR1 MNHNS and CDR2 SASEGT come from the germline V gene. CDR3 region: CASSTGQSYEQYF. CDR3 coding DNA: TGTGCCAGCAGCACTGGACAGAGCTACGAGCAGTACTTC.

This clone was seen a few times. V usage is TRBV10-1 and J usage is TRBJ1-6; 9 positions agree with TRBD1. The length of the CDR3 is 13 residues. CDR1 is WNHNN and CDR2 is SYGVQD in the germline V gene (reference sequence). V trimming: 5 bases; J trimming: 8 bases; junction bases outside the gene matches: 1. CDR3 nucleotide sequence: TGCGCCAGCAGTTGGGACAGGGATTCACCCCTCCACTTT. Translation: CASSWDRDSPLHF.

V is TRBV7-2 and J is TRBJ1-5; TRBD1 is a possible D gene (5 bases). The germline V gene encodes CDR1 SGHTA and CDR2 FQGNSA. The CDR3 consists of 16 residues. Between the trimmed V and J ends, which lost 1 base and 0 bases, there was a span of 10 bases. CDR3 sequence: CASSLEAGYSNQPQHF. The CDR3 DNA reads TGTGCCAGCAGCTTAGAGGCAGGGTATAGCAATCAGCCCCAGCATTTT. The full variable domain, rest sourced from reference TRBV7-2 and TRBJ1-5, is GAGVSQSPSNKVTEKGKDVELRCDPISGHTALYWYRQSLGQGLEFLIYFQGNSAPDKSGLPSDRFSAERTGGSVSTLTIQRTQQEDSAVYLCASSLEAGYSNQPQHFGDGTRLSIL.

The rearrangement uses TRBV7-2 and TRBJ1-5; the match to TRBD1 covers 7 bases. The CDR3 loop spans 14 amino acids. Unmatched junction bases numbered 6, after V lost 4 bases and J lost 6 bases. CDR1 SGHTA and CDR2 FQGNSA come from the germline V gene. The CDR3 DNA is TGTGCCAGCAGCTCGGGACAGCCAGCTCAGCCCCAGCATTTT. Translation: CASSSGQPAQPQHF.

The chain uses TRBV28 and TRBJ1-5, with a tentative D call TRBD1 (6 bases). Trimming pared 5 bases from V and 4 bases from J, leaving 15 bases between. This CDR3 region has 15 residues. Looked up from germline, CDR1 is MDHEN and CDR2 is SYDVKM. The CDR3: CASSGPGGPNQPQHF. The CDR3 nucleotides are TGTGCCAGCAGTGGACCCGGGGGGCCTAATCAGCCCCAGCATTTT. Full variable domain (remainder filled in from reference TRBV28 and TRBJ1-5): DVKVTQSSRYLVKRTGEKVFLECVQDMDHENMFWYRQDPGLGLRLIYFSYDVKMKEKGDIPEGYSVSREKKERFSLILESASTNQTSMYLCASSGPGGPNQPQHFGDGTRLSIL.

This clone was observed a handful of times. The chain recombines TRBV4-2 with TRBJ1-6; a possible D gene is TRBD1 (5 bases). This CDR3 comprises 15 residues. Trimming stripped 4 bases from V and 14 bases from J, with 21 bases between. Germline V gives CDR1 LGHNA, CDR2 YNFKEQ. CDR3 sequence (DNA): TGTGCCAGCAGCCCCGGGAGCCAGGGCCCCGTCACCCTCCACTTT. Amino acid sequence: CASSPGSQGPVTLHF.

The rearrangement joins TRBV19 to TRBJ1-1; D is unclear. The V end lost 5 bases, the J end lost 5 bases, and 12 bases lay between the germline ends. The length of the CDR3 is 13 residues. Germline values: CDR1 LNHDA, CDR2 SQIVND (reference sequence). CDR3: CASSSRVETEAFF. CDR3 nucleotides: TGTGCCAGTAGTTCCCGGGTTGAGACTGAAGCTTTCTTT.

This clone was seen a handful of times. The CDR3 protein is CASSPRQGGQPQHF. CDR3 in DNA: TGTGCCAGCAGCCCTCGACAGGGAGGTCAGCCCCAGCATTTT. This sequence joins TRBV6-5 and TRBJ1-5; TRBD1 agrees at 7 bases. Trimming at V came to 6 bases and at J to 6 bases, leaving 8 bases not matched to a gene. The CDR3 extends over 14 amino acids. The germline gives CDR1 MNHEY, CDR2 SVGAGI.

There are a few counts of this clone. This chain connects TRBV18 to TRBJ1-2, with TRBD1 matching 7 bases. Germline V gene lookup returns CDR1 KGHSH and CDR2 LQKENI. Trimming at V came to 6 bases and at J to 1 base, leaving 8 bases not matched to a gene. CDR3 length equals 15 residues. CDR3 bases: TGTGCCAGCTCGCCCGACAGGGAGCTTAACTATGGCTACACCTTC. As protein: CASSPDRELNYGYTF.

The V gene is TRBV14, the J gene TRBJ2-7; 9 bases map to TRBD1. Germline V gives CDR1 SGHDN, CDR2 FVKESK. The V gene end was trimmed by 1 base and the J gene end by 6 bases; junction bases not matched to a gene: 4. The CDR3 contains 14 residues. The CDR3 here is CASSQADRGREQYF. DNA for the CDR3: TGTGCCAGCAGCCAAGCGGACAGGGGCCGCGAGCAGTACTTC.

The chain has TRBV21-1 and TRBJ2-7; the D call of TRBD2 is as the table states it, not checked on the DNA. TRBV21-1 constitutes a pseudogene. The CDR3 runs 13 residues. The CDR3 DNA is TGTGCCAGCAGTTTTCACGGTTCCTACGAGCAGTACTTC. Translated: CASSFHGSYEQYF.

The CDR3 loop is CASSVQGYNSPLHF. CDR3 in DNA: TGTGCCAGCAGCGTGCAGGGTTATAATTCACCCCTCCACTTT. The chain has TRBV25-1 and TRBJ1-6, with a tentative D call TRBD1 (5 bases). In germline, CDR1 is MGHDK, CDR2 SYGVNS. The CDR3 runs to 14 residues. Trimming removed 6 bases from V and 4 bases from J, with 10 bases in between.

V gene TRBV28 combines with J gene TRBJ1-1; 7 positions agree with TRBD1. Trimming cost V 5 bases and J 0 bases; bases outside gene matches: 9. The CDR3 loop spans 16 amino acids. CDR1 and CDR2 (germline): MDHEN, SYDVKM. The CDR3 reads CASSPGTGTVNTEAFF. CDR3 in DNA: TGTGCCAGCAGTCCAGGGACCGGGACAGTGAACACTGAAGCTTTCTTT.

V is TRBV5-1 and J is TRBJ1-1; D may be TRBD1 (6 bases). Trimming took 5 bases from V and 2 from J, leaving 10 bases between them. Germline lookup yields CDR1 SGHRS and CDR2 YFSETQ. The length of the CDR3 is 13 residues. The CDR3 reads CASRQGQNTEAFF. CDR3 in DNA: TGCGCCAGCAGGCAGGGGCAAAACACTGAAGCTTTCTTT. Variable domain in full (rest from reference TRBV5-1 and TRBJ1-1): KAGVTQTPRYLIKTRGQQVTLSCSPISGHRSVSWYQQTPGQGLQFLFEYFSETQRNKGNFPGRFSGRQFSNSRSEMNVSTLELGDSALYLCASRQGQNTEAFFGQGTRLTVV.

The V gene is TRBV28, the J gene TRBJ2-3, with 12 bases matching TRBD2. V dropped 7 bases and J dropped 1; count of bases not matched to a gene: 15. Germline assignment: CDR1 MDHEN and CDR2 SYDVKM. The CDR3 extends over 19 amino acids. CDR3 bases: TGTGCCAGCACTCCGCCCGGGGCTAGCGGGGGGGCGGGCACAGATACGCAGTATTTT. It translates to CASTPPGASGGAGTDTQYF.

This chain uses TRBV18 with TRBJ2-5; D may be TRBD2 (6 bases). Trimming shortened V by 0 bases and J by 7 bases, and 18 bases separated the two germline ends. Germline-derived CDR1 and CDR2 are KGHSH and LQKENI. The CDR3 consists of 16 residues. For the CDR3, the DNA is TGTGCCAGCTCACCACCGGGCGGGGTCGGTGAGAGGACCCAGTACTTC. This encodes CASSPPGGVGERTQYF.

V usage is TRBV6-6 and J usage is TRBJ2-2; 7 nucleotides align to TRBD1. V was pared by 2 bases and J by 1 base, with 4 bases of the junction left unmatched. Germline values: CDR1 MNHNY, CDR2 SVGAGI (reference sequence). The CDR3 spans 16 residues. CDR3 DNA: TGTGCCAGCAGTTACATTAACAGGGGGAACACCGGGGAGCTGTTTTTT. Residues: CASSYINRGNTGELFF.

This chain connects TRBV10-1 to TRBJ2-1; 11 bases match TRBD2. The V gene's germline CDR1 is WNHNN and CDR2 SYGVQD (reference sequence). The CDR3 spans 15 residues. V was pared by 0 bases and J by 8 bases, with 3 bases of the junction left unmatched. The CDR3 DNA follows: TGCGCCAGCAGTGAGTCGGGACTAGCGGCCGATGAGCAGTTCTTC. This encodes CASSESGLAADEQFF.

This chain connects TRBV5-1 to TRBJ1-6; the D is unclear. The CDR3 is made up of 13 amino acids. Between the trimmed V and J ends, which lost 0 bases and 9 bases, there was a span of 7 bases. Germline V gives CDR1 SGHRS, CDR2 YFSETQ. The CDR3 reads CASSLGGSSPLHF. The CDR3 region has the DNA TGCGCCAGCAGCTTGGGTGGGAGTTCACCCCTCCACTTT.

V gene TRBV5-6 combines with J gene TRBJ2-3; D ambiguous. CDR1 SGHDT and CDR2 YYEEEE come from the germline V gene. Trimming removed 1 base from V and 2 bases from J, with 14 bases in between. This CDR3 has 16 amino acids. This chain's CDR3 is CASSLWQRKNTDTQYF. In DNA, the CDR3 is TGTGCCAGCAGCTTGTGGCAGCGTAAAAACACAGATACGCAGTATTTT.

This clone showed up just a few times. This same CDR3 is encoded by further DNA sequences in the sample. V is TRBV7-9 and J is TRBJ1-5, with 9 positions matching TRBD1. CDR1 is SEHNR, CDR2 FQNEAQ, per germline (reference sequence). The CDR3 sequence is 14 residues long. V shed 1 base and J 7 bases; nucleotides not matched to a gene: 2. CDR3 loop: CASSLGQGEQPQHF. The CDR3 nucleotides read TGTGCCAGCAGCTTAGGACAGGGGGAGCAGCCCCAGCATTTT.

V usage is TRBV9 and J usage is TRBJ1-6, with a weak D call TRBD1 (5 bases). The CDR3 spans 14 residues. Trimming removed 3 bases at V and 10 bases at J, with 14 bases between. Per germline, CDR1 SGDLS and CDR2 YYNGEE. CDR3 sequence (DNA): TGTGCCAGCAGCGCGACAGAAGGGAAATCACCCCTCCACTTT. As protein: CASSATEGKSPLHF.

V is TRBV7-2 and J is TRBJ2-7; 7 bases are shared with TRBD2. This CDR3 has 15 residues. After removal of 1 base from V and 6 bases from J, the junction contained 9 bases not matched to a gene. Germline-derived CDR1 and CDR2 are SGHTA and FQGNSA. As DNA, the CDR3 is TGTGCCAGCAGCTTAGAAGGCGGGGGTGCTCGCGAGCAGTACTTC. Its protein product is CASSLEGGGAREQYF. The full variable domain, rest sourced from reference TRBV7-2 and TRBJ2-7, is GAGVSQSPSNKVTEKGKDVELRCDPISGHTALYWYRQSLGQGLEFLIYFQGNSAPDKSGLPSDRFSAERTGGSVSTLTIQRTQQEDSAVYLCASSLEGGGAREQYFGPGTRLTVT.

CDR3 DNA sequence: TGTGCCAGCAGCGTAGAGTCCGGGGGTTACACTGAAGCTTTCTTT. As protein: CASSVESGGYTEAFF. The chain employs TRBV9 and TRBJ1-1, with D maybe TRBD1 (5 bases). The CDR3 consists of 15 residues. Per the germline V gene, CDR1 is SGDLS and CDR2 is YYNGEE. Trimming shortened V by 0 bases and J by 3 bases, and 12 bases separated the two germline ends.